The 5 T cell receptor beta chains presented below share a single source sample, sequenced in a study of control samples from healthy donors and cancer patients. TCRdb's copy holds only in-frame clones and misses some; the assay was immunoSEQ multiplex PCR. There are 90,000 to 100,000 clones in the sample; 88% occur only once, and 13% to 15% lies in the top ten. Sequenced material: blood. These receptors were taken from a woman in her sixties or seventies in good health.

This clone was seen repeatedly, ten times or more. The DNA for the CDR3 is TGTGCCAGCAGCCCCGGGGGGTACGAGCAGTACTTC. This translates into CASSPGGYEQYF. The V call is TRBV11-2, the J call TRBJ2-7; 7 nucleotides agree with TRBD2. Germline CDR1 is SGHAT and CDR2 is FQNNGV. V was pared by 5 bases and J by 4 bases, with 2 bases of the junction left unmatched. This CDR3 spans 12 amino acids. Combining the CDR3 with reference TRBV11-2 and TRBJ2-7 gives the whole variable domain EAGVAQSPRYKIIEKRQSVAFWCNPISGHATLYWYQQILGQGPKLLIQFQNNGVVDDSQLPKDRFSAERLKGVDSTLKIQPAKLEDSAVYLCASSPGGYEQYFGPGTRLTVT.

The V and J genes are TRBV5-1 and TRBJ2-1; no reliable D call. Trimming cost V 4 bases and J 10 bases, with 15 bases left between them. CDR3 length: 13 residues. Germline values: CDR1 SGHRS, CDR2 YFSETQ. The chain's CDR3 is CASSQDSFREQFF. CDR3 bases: TGCGCCAGCAGCCAAGACTCATTTAGGGAGCAGTTCTTC.

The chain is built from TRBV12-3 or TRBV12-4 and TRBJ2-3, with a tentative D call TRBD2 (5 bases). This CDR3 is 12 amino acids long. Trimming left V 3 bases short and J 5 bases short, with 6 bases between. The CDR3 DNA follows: TGTGCCAGCAGTTTTGCGGGAGATACGCAGTATTTT. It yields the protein CASSFAGDTQYF.

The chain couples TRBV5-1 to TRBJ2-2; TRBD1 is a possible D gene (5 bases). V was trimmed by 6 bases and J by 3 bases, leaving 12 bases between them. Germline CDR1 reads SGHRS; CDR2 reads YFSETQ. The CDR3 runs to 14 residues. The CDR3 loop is CASKEGADTGELFF. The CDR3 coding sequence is TGCGCCAGCAAAGAAGGGGCCGACACCGGGGAGCTGTTTTTT.

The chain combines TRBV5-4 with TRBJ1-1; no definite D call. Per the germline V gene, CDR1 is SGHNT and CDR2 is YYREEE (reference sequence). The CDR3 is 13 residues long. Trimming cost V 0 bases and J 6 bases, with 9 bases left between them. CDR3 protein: CASSLVGWSEAFF. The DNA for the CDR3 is TGTGCCAGCAGCTTGGTAGGTTGGTCTGAAGCTTTCTTT.